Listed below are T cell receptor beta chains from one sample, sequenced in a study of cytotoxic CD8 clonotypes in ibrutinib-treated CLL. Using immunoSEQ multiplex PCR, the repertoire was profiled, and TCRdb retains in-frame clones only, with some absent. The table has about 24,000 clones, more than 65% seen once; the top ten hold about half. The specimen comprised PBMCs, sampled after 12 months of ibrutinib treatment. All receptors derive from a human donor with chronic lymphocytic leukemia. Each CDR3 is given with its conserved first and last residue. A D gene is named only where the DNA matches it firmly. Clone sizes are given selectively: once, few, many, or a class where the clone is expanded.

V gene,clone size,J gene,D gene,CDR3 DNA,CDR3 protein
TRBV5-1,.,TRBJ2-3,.,TGCGCCAGCAGCTTGGGCGATCGGGATACGCAGTATTTT,CASSLGDRDTQYF
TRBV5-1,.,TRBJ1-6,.,TGCGCCAGCAGCTCTCCGGACGGGTATAATTCACCCCTCCACTTT,CASSSPDGYNSPLHF
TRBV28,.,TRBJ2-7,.,TGTGCCAGCAGCGATGCCTCCGGGACACCGAGCTACGAGCAGTACTTC,CASSDASGTPSYEQYF
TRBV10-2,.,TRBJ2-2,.,TGCGCCAGCAGCGTCCGGTCGCTAACGAACACCGGGGAGCTGTTTTTT,CASSVRSLTNTGELFF
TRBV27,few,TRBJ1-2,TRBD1,TGTGCCAGCAGCTCCCGGACAGGGGCTGTGAACTATGGCTACACCTTC,CASSSRTGAVNYGYTF
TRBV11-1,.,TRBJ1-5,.,TGTGCCAGCAGCTTAGGTCCCTATCAGCCCCAGCATTTT,CASSLGPYQPQHF
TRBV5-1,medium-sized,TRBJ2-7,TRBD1,TGCGCCAGCAGCACAGGACAGGGTACTTACGAGCAGTACTTC,CASSTGQGTYEQYF
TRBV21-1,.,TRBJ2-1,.,TGTGCCAGCAGGAGAGAGGTGGGGCTAGTGCCCTACAATGAGCAGTTCTTC,CASRREVGLVPYNEQFF
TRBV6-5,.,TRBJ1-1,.,TGTGCCAGCAGAAGGACCTCCATGAACACTGAAGCTTTCTTT,CASRRTSMNTEAFF
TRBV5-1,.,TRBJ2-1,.,TGCGCCAGCAGCTTAGGGGTTGTTCAGTTCTTC,CASSLGVVQFF
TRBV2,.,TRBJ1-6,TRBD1,TGTGCCAGCAGAGGGACAGTCTATAATTCACCCCTCCACTTT,CASRGTVYNSPLHF
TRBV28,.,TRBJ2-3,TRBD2,TGTGCCAGCAGTATAGCGGGGGGGCAGGCAGATACGCAGTATTTT,CASSIAGGQADTQYF
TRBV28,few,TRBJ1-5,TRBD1,TGTGCCAGCAGTTTTTCAGGGGGAGGCAATCAGCCCCAGCATTTT,CASSFSGGGNQPQHF
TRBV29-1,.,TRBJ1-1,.,TGCAGCGTTATGGAGGCAAGCCTAATGGGAACTGAAGCTTTCTTT,CSVMEASLMGTEAFF
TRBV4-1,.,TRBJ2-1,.,TGCGCCAGCAGCCAAGATGGGAGCTCCTACAATGAGCAGTTCTTC,CASSQDGSSYNEQFF
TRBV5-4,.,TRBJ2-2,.,TGTGCCAGCAGCCGTTGGCAGGACGGGGAGCTGTTTTTT,CASSRWQDGELFF
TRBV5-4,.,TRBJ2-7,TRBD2,TGTGCCAGCAGCCGGACCCTGACTAGCGGGCACGAGCAGTACTTC,CASSRTLTSGHEQYF
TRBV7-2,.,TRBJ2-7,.,TGTGCCAGCAGCTTATCCACAGGGTCCATCGAGCAGTACTTC,CASSLSTGSIEQYF
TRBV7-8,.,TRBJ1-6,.,TGTGCCAGCACCGCATTGATCGATTCACCCCTCCACTTT,CASTALIDSPLHF
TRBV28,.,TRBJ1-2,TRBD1,TGTGCCATCTACCCGGGACAGGGGGATGGCTACACCTTC,CAIYPGQGDGYTF
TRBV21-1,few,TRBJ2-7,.,TGTGCCAGCAGCAATAGAGTCCGCTACGAGCAGTACTTC,CASSNRVRYEQYF
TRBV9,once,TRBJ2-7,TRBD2,TGTGCCAGCAGCCCGAGGGTAGCGGGGGGGTATGAGCAGTACTTC,CASSPRVAGGYEQYF
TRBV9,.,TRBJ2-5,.,TGTGCCAGCAGCGTAGTGGGAGAGACCCAGTACTTC,CASSVVGETQYF
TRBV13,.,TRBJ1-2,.,TGTGCCAGCAGCCCACGGACAGACCTTAACTATGGCTACACCTTC,CASSPRTDLNYGYTF
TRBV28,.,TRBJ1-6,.,TGTGCCAGCAGTCACGACAGCCAGAATTCACCCCTCCACTTT,CASSHDSQNSPLHF
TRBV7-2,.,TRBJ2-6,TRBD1,TGTGCCAGCAGCTTGTTCCAGGGGGCGCTCGGGGCCAACGTCCTGACTTTC,CASSLFQGALGANVLTF
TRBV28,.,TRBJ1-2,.,TGTGCCAGCAGTGAGGATGCTAACTATGGCTACACCTTC,CASSEDANYGYTF
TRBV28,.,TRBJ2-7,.,TGTGCCAGCTCAGAGAGAGACGAGCAGTACTTC,CASSERDEQYF
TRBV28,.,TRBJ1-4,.,TGTGCCAGCAGTTTCTGGGGAAAACTGTTTTTT,CASSFWGKLFF
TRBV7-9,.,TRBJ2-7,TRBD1,TGTGCCAGCAGCCCAGGTTCAGGGGGCTACGAGCAGTACTTC,CASSPGSGGYEQYF
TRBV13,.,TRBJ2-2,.,TGTGCCAGCAGCTTTTGGCGGGCGGGTCCCGGGGAGCTGTTTTTT,CASSFWRAGPGELFF